This T cell receptor (beta chain) was captured in a study of CD8 T cells in ankylosing spondylitis. In the case of this clonotype: Its antigen is not known.

5'-RACE, quantitative and with molecular barcodes, yielded the TCR beta libraries. TCRdb called the 5' RACE reads again in MiXCR, with one record for every CDR3 protein. This sample has under 200,000 distinct CDR3 sequences; roughly 13% occur once, and the top ten carry approximately 11%. Study observations and caveats: Clones that were linked to disease were CD8+ and were relatively rare in peripheral blood. Seemingly characteristic of ankylosing spondylitis blood was a TCR beta motif consisting of fewer than 10 highly homologous variants.

The specimen sequenced was blood, either unsorted or a sorted T cell fraction (not recorded which). This receptor was identified in a female donor with ankylosing spondylitis or in good health (not recorded which).

The CDR3 coding sequence is TGTGCCAGCAGTTTGCAGGGACTAGCGGACCTCGCGACCCAGTACTTC. Translated: CASSLQGLADLATQYF. This rearrangement joins TRBV28 to TRBJ2-5, with 11 bases aligning to TRBD2. This CDR3 is built from 16 residues. The trim removed 3 bases at V and 7 bases at J, leaving 10 bases unmatched. Germline V gene lookup returns CDR1 MDHEN and CDR2 SYDVKM.